This T cell receptor (beta chain) was captured in a study of T cell responses to AZD1222 COVID-19 vaccine. To note about this clone: Its matching antigen is unknown.

The V segment lost 1 base and the J segment 8 bases; nucleotides outside the gene matches: 6. The CDR3 is made up of 15 amino acids. CDR1 LNHDA and CDR2 SQIVND come from the germline V gene (reference sequence). Data came from immunoSEQ multiplex PCR; TCRdb stores just in-frame clones and leaves some out. The sample holds about 94,000 clones, around 85% seen once. Study conclusions and caveats: The number of AZD1222 recipients seropositive at baseline was only six.

J is TRBJ1-4 and V is TRBV19; 8 bases agree with TRBD1. The receptor was derived from an adult who received the AZD1222 COVID-19 vaccine. The material sequenced was peripheral blood, taken 28 days after the second AZD1222 dose. The CDR3 here is CASSIAPGGGEKLFF. The CDR3 DNA reads TGTGCCAGTAGTATAGCCCCAGGGGGCGGAGAAAAACTGTTTTTT.